These T cell receptor beta chains were read from a single sample in a study of T-cell memory formation after mild COVID-19. Each CDR3 protein gets one entry after TCRdb re-called the 5' RACE reads with MiXCR. Found here are around 250,000 distinct CDR3 sequences, around 16% of them singletons; the top ten hold 20% to 25%. The sequenced sample consisted of PBMCs or a T cell subset sorted from them (not recorded which). Every receptor here comes from a man in his late teens or twenties who had mild COVID-19 (a few samples of this study predate the infection). Cell type and time point are not known. CDR3s leave out the opening cysteine and the closing phenylalanine or tryptophan.

v_gene	j_gene	CDR3aa
TRBV27	TRBJ2-1	ASSFLGHNEQF
TRBV10-3	TRBJ1-2	AISAQRPLWGYT
TRBV12-5	TRBJ1-2	ASGFRTSPGTGFNGYT
TRBV6-2/TRBV6-3	TRBJ1-5	ASSQLTGASRPQH
TRBV12-3/TRBV12-4	TRBJ1-1	ASSPQGLNTEAF
TRBV6-2/TRBV6-3	TRBJ2-1	ASSYPPGAYQRDEQF
TRBV5-1	TRBJ2-1	ATCETGDNEQF
TRBV4-1	TRBJ2-1	ASSQTEGGPHNEQF
TRBV20-1	TRBJ1-1	SASNSMNTEAF
TRBV7-2	TRBJ2-6	ASSPLPSGANVLT
TRBV11-1	TRBJ2-7	ASSDRTGAGYEQY
TRBV20-1	TRBJ1-1	SAPGSGRHFEAF
TRBV4-3	TRBJ1-6	ASSRSRAGSPLH
TRBV2	TRBJ1-2	AATVYGYT
TRBV29-1	TRBJ2-1	SVALAGVNNEQF
TRBV7-2	TRBJ1-1	ASSPPGNTEAF
TRBV5-1	TRBJ2-3	ASSRRDRDGTDTQY
TRBV3-1	TRBJ1-5	ASSQAQGQPQH
TRBV20-1	TRBJ1-5	SATLTGFSRANQPQH
TRBV12-3/TRBV12-4	TRBJ1-1	ASSPDRGYRAF
TRBV11-3	TRBJ2-1	ASSDRGGSYNEQF
TRBV7-2	TRBJ1-1	ASSLQRNTEAF
TRBV12-3/TRBV12-4	TRBJ1-6	ASSFVQGRSPLH
TRBV29-1	TRBJ2-1	SAGTDPYNEQF
TRBV6-6	TRBJ2-7	ASSQSGEQY
TRBV6-5	TRBJ1-4	ASSPTATKLF
TRBV13	TRBJ1-2	ASSLGQGKGYT
TRBV15	TRBJ2-1	ATSREPGVYNEQF
TRBV19	TRBJ1-1	ASSAGYRVGTEAF
TRBV6-5	TRBJ2-6	ASSYWDSGSGANVLT
TRBV6-6	TRBJ1-6	ASIPGGEQNSPLH
TRBV4-1	TRBJ1-1	ASSLLGMNTEAF
TRBV14	TRBJ2-3	ASSQDSPETWVYDTQY
TRBV18	TRBJ1-4	ASSPGGQEKLF
TRBV20-1	TRBJ1-1	SARDRTGASEAF
TRBV5-1	TRBJ1-5	ASSFGTENQPQH
TRBV29-1	TRBJ2-2	SVELASGAGELF
TRBV6-5	TRBJ1-5	ASSPRDGSNQPQH
TRBV20-1	TRBJ2-3	SARTGPITDTQY
TRBV7-9	TRBJ2-3	ASSSPRWGADTQY
TRBV28	TRBJ2-3	ASSFSPSGGYTDTQY
TRBV29-1	TRBJ2-3	SVGTLISTDTQY
TRBV29-1	TRBJ2-5	SVEIPGEGETQY
TRBV7-9	TRBJ1-5	ASSLAGQQPQH
TRBV18	TRBJ1-1	ASSPFPRGNTEAF
TRBV7-2	TRBJ2-1	ASSLGAPSGANEQF
TRBV7-8	TRBJ2-5	ASSPPLAGRAQETQY
TRBV20-1	TRBJ2-5	SARRGEGETQY
TRBV20-1	TRBJ2-4	SARDGTAKDIQY
TRBV4-1	TRBJ2-3	ASSQDPGPVTDTQY
TRBV7-2	TRBJ2-7	ASSYPTAAYEQY
TRBV7-9	TRBJ2-1	ASSSRDGSSYNEQF
TRBV11-2	TRBJ1-2	ASSLDRQGDGYT
TRBV4-1	TRBJ1-2	ASSQAVGGDYGYT
TRBV20-1	TRBJ2-1	SATPGTSQF
TRBV7-2	TRBJ2-3	ASSLVADSTDTQY
TRBV7-9	TRBJ2-3	ASSLGPDSLADTQY
TRBV4-1	TRBJ2-3	ASSQERVAGGVTDTQY